The 10 T cell receptor beta chains given below trace back to one sample, sequenced in a study of T cells in Graves' hyperthyroidism and ophthalmopathy. The CDR3 regions of TCR beta were amplified from RNA transcripts. HTBI primers drove first-round RT-PCR of the TCR CDR3. TCRdb reanalysed the multiplex PCR reads using MiXCR and keeps one entry per CDR3 protein. In the table there are 650,000 to 800,000 distinct CDR3 sequences, just under 45% of which are singletons. Sequencing was performed on peripheral blood or thyroid tissue (not recorded which). All receptors come from an adult man with Graves' disease, either hyperthyroidism or ophthalmopathy (not recorded which).

Comments on this clonotype: A much larger clone lies one base from this, so it may be a read error. The chain links TRBV7-2 to TRBJ1-4, with unresolved D. V shed 1 base and J shed 0 bases, with 6 bases lying between them. The germline gives CDR1 SGHTA, CDR2 FQGNSA. The CDR3 sequence is 15 residues long. In DNA form, the CDR3 reads TGTGCCAGCAGCTTAGTGGCATCAACTAATGAAAAACTGTTTTTT. Its translation: CASSLVASTNEKLFF. Supplemented by reference TRBV7-2 and TRBJ1-4, the full variable domain reads GAGVSQSPSNKVTEKGKDVELRCDPISGHTALYWYRQSLGQGLEFLIYFQGNSAPDKSGLPSDRFSAERTGGSVSTLTIQRTQQEDSAVYLCASSLVASTNEKLFFGSGTQLSVL.

This clonotype was seen only a few times. The chain employs TRBV7-8 and TRBJ2-5; D is uncertain. The CDR3 has 13 residues. Deletions cut 5 bases from V and 4 bases from J, with 11 bases between. Germline V CDR1 and CDR2: SGHVS, FQNEAQ. The CDR3 loop reads CASSQGLRETQYF. The CDR3 DNA reads as TGTGCCAGCAGCCAAGGGCTACGAGAGACCCAGTACTTC.

This clonotype showed up many times. This chain joins TRBV7-2 and TRBJ2-7; no clear D gene. This CDR3 comprises 13 residues. The V and J ends lost 5 bases and 3 bases respectively, with 11 bases between them. Germline V gives CDR1 SGHTA, CDR2 FQGNSA. CDR3 sequence: CASSPESSYEQYF. In DNA form, the CDR3 reads TGTGCCAGCAGCCCCGAGTCGAGCTACGAGCAGTACTTC.

V usage is TRBV10-3 and J usage is TRBJ1-6; D possibly corresponds to TRBD1 (5 bases). The germline V gene has CDR1 ENHRY and CDR2 SYGVKD. CDR3 length: 16 amino acids. The V gene lost 6 bases and the J gene lost 14 bases, with 26 bases spanning the gap. The CDR3 here is CAIRETESSRTLTLHF. The CDR3 DNA follows: TGTGCCATCAGGGAGACAGAAAGCTCCAGGACTCTAACCCTCCACTTT.

Concerning this clonotype itself: A much more abundant neighbour one base away suggests this may be a read error. The genes are TRBV12-3 or TRBV12-4 and TRBJ1-6; tentative D call: TRBD1 (5 bases). Trimming took off 4 bases at V and 10 bases at J, with 11 bases between the two ends. This CDR3 is 13 amino acids long. The CDR3 region is CASSSARDSPLHF. CDR3 coding DNA: TGTGCCAGCAGTTCCGCTAGGGACTCACCCCTCCACTTT.

The genes are TRBV29-1 and TRBJ1-2; D is perhaps TRBD1 (5 bases). This CDR3 spans 13 amino acids. Germline V gene data show CDR1 as SQVTM and CDR2 as ANQGSEA. CDR3 sequence reads: CSFIGGSNYGYTF. DNA of the CDR3: TGCAGTTTCATCGGGGGGTCGAACTATGGCTACACCTTC.

This clonotype was seen only a few times. This chain joins TRBV19 and TRBJ1-4; TRBD1 matches at 7 bases. The CDR3 length is 15 residues. Trimming took 5 bases from V and 3 from J; bases not matched to a gene: 6. The germline V gene has CDR1 LNHDA and CDR2 SQIVND (reference sequence). The CDR3 loop is CASSRPGQPNEKLFF. CDR3 sequence (DNA): TGTGCCAGTAGTCGACCGGGACAGCCTAATGAAAAACTGTTTTTT.

The chain links TRBV20-1 to TRBJ1-2, with D possibly TRBD1 on 6 matching bases. Germline CDR1 and CDR2: DFQATT and SNEGSKA (reference sequence). The V gene lost 4 bases and the J gene lost 6 bases, with 18 bases spanning the gap. The CDR3 contains 14 residues. The CDR3 sequence is CSATGPSDSNGYTF. The CDR3 bases are TGCAGTGCTACAGGACCCTCGGACAGTAATGGCTACACCTTC.

The CDR3 loop reads CASSLTGQGHEQYF. DNA of the CDR3: TGTGCCAGCAGCTTAACGGGACAGGGCCACGAGCAGTACTTC. The chain recombines TRBV7-3 with TRBJ2-7; 9 bases are a match to TRBD1. The CDR3 runs to 14 residues. CDR1 is SGHTA and CDR2 is FQGTGA in the germline V gene. Unmatched junction bases numbered 2, after V lost 0 bases and J lost 5 bases.

This clonotype has only a few counts. The chain uses TRBV20-1 and TRBJ1-5; TRBD1 might be the D (5 bases). Per germline, CDR1 DFQATT and CDR2 SNEGSKA (reference sequence). V lost 3 bases, J lost 2 bases, and 14 bases lay in between. CDR3 length: 15 amino acids. The CDR3 reads CSASAAGGRNQPQHF. Here the CDR3 DNA reads TGCAGTGCTAGCGCCGCCGGGGGACGCAATCAGCCCCAGCATTTT.